This T cell receptor (beta chain) was sequenced for a study of blood T cell repertoires in COVID-19. For the study at large: Italy, Spain and the United States were the sources of the convalescent and acute COVID-19 samples. PBMCs, B-cell-depleted T cells, or T cells were the source of the cDNA or gDNA that made up the material.

CDR1 ENHRY and CDR2 SYGVKD come from the germline V gene. This CDR3 has 21 amino acids. Trimming removed 4 bases from V and 0 bases from J; junction bases left unmatched: 16. Assay used: immunoSEQ multiplex PCR; TCRdb lists only in-frame clones, some missing. The top ten clones hold around 3% of a sample with about 360,000 clones, approximately 86% of them seen once. Material: peripheral blood. This chain joins TRBV10-3 and TRBJ2-6, with 9 bases lining up with TRBD1. This receptor was identified in a human donor in a cohort sampled during active COVID-19. CDR3 region: CAISGGTGSSWPNSGANVLTF. In nucleotides, the CDR3 is TGTGCCATCAGTGGGGGGACAGGGTCTTCATGGCCGAACTCTGGGGCCAACGTCCTGACTTTC.